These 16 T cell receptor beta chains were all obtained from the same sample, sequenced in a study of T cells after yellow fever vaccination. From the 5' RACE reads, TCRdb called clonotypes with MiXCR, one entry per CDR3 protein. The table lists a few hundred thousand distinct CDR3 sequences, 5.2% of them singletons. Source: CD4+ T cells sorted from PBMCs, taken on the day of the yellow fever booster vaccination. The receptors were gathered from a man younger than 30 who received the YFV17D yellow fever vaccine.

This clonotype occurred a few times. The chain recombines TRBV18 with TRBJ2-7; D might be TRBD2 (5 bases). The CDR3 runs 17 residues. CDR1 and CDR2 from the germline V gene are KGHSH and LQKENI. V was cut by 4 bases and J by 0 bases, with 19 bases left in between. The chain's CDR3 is CASSLASGGVNSYEQYF. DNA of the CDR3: TGTGCCAGCTCACTCGCAAGCGGTGGTGTGAACTCCTACGAGCAGTACTTC.

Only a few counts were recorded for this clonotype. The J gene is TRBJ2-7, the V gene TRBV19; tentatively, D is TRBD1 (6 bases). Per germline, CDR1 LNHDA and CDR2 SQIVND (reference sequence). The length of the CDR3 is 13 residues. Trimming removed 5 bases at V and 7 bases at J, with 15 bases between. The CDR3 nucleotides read TGTGCCAGTAGTCCTACAGGGTCCGGAGAGCAGTACGTC. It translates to CASSPTGSGEQYV.

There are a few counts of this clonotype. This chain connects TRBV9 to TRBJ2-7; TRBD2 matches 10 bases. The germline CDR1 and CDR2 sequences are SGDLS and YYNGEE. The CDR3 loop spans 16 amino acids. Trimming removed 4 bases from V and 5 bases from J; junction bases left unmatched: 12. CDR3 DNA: TGTGCCAGCAGCTTGAGCGGGGGGGCTCTCATCCACGAGCAGTACTTC. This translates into CASSLSGGALIHEQYF.

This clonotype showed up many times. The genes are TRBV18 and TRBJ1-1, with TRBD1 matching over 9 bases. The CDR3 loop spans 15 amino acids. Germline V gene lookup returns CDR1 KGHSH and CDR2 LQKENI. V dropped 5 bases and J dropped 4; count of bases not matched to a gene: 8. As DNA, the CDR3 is TGTGCCAGCTCATCCCGGACAGGGGAGACCACTGAAGCTTTCTTT. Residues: CASSSRTGETTEAFF.

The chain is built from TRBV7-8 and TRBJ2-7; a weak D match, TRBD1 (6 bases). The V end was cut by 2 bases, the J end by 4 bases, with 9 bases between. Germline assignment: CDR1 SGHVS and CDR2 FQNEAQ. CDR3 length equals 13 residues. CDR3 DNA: TGTGCCAGCAGCTTACGGCAGGGGTACGAGCAGTACGTC. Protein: CASSLRQGYEQYV.

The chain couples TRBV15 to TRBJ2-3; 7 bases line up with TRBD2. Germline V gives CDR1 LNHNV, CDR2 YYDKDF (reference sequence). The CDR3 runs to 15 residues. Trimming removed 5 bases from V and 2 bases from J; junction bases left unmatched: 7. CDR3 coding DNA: TGTGCCACCAGCCCGACTAGCACCCACACAGATACGCAGTATTTT. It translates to CATSPTSTHTDTQYF.

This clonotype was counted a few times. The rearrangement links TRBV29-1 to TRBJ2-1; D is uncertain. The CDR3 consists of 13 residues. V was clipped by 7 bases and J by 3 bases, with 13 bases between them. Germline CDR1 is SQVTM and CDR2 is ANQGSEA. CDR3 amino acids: CSASPASYNEQFF. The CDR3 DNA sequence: TGCAGCGCTTCCCCCGCCAGCTACAATGAGCAGTTCTTC.

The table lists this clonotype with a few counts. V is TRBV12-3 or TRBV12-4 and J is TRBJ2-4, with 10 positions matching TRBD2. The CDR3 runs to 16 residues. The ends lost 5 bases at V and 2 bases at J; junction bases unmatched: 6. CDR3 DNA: TGTGCCAGCAGTGCCGGACTAGCGGCGACCAAAAACATTCAGTACTTC. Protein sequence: CASSAGLAATKNIQYF.

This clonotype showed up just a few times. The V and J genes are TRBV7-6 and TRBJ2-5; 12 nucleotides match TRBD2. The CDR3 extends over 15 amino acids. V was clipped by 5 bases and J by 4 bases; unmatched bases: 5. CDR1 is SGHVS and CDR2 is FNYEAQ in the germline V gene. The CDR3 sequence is CASSVTSGGTETQYF. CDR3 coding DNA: TGTGCCAGCAGCGTGACTAGCGGGGGAACAGAGACCCAGTACTTC.

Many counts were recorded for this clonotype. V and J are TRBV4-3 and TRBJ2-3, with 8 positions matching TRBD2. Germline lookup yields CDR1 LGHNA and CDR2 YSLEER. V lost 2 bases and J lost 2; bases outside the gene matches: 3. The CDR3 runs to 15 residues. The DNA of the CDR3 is TGCGCCAGCAGCCAACAGACTAGCGACACAGATACGCAGTATTTT. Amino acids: CASSQQTSDTDTQYF.

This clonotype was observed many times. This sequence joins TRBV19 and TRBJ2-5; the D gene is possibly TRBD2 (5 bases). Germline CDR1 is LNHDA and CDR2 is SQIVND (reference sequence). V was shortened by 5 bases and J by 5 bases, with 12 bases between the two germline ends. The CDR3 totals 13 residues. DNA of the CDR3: TGTGCCAGTAGTGGGTCGAGGGCGGAGACCCAGTACTTC. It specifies CASSGSRAETQYF.

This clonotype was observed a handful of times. The CDR3 protein is CASRLAGMYTDTQYF. The CDR3 region has the DNA TGCGCCAGCAGATTAGCGGGAATGTACACAGATACGCAGTATTTT. The chain couples TRBV5-1 to TRBJ2-3; TRBD2 agrees at 8 bases. This CDR3 comprises 15 residues. With V trimmed by 5 bases and J by 2 bases, 7 bases remained unmatched. CDR1 is SGHRS, CDR2 YFSETQ, per germline.

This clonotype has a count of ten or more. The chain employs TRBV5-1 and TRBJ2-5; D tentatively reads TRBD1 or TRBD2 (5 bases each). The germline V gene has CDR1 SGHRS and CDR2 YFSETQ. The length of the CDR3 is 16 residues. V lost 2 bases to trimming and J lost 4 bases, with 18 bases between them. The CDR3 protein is CASSLLGEGSRETQYF. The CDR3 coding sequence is TGCGCCAGCAGCTTATTGGGGGAAGGGAGTAGAGAGACCCAGTACTTC.

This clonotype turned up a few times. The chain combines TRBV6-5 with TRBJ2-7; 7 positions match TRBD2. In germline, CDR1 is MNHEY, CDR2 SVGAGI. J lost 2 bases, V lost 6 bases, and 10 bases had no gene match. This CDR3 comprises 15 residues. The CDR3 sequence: CASRLMGGKTYEQYF. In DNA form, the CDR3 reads TGTGCCAGCAGACTGATGGGGGGGAAGACCTACGAGCAGTACTTC.

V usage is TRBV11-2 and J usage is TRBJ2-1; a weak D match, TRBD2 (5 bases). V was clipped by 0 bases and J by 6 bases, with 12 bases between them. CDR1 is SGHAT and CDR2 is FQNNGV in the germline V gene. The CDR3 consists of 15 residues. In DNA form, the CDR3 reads TGTGCCAGCAGCTTAGATCGGGGAAGGGTCAATGAGCAGTTCTTC. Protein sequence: CASSLDRGRVNEQFF.

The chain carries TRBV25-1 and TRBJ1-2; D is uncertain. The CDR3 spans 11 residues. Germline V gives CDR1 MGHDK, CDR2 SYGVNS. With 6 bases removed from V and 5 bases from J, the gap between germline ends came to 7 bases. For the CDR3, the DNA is TGTGCCAGCAGCTCATTATATGGCTACACCTTC. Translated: CASSSLYGYTF.